This T cell receptor (beta chain) was found in a study of T cells in Graves' hyperthyroidism and ophthalmopathy. Researchers took RNA transcripts and amplified the TCR beta CDR3 regions from them. The HTBI primer set drove a first-round RT-PCR of the TCR CDR3. TCRdb re-analysed the multiplex PCR reads in MiXCR, keeping a single row per CDR3 protein. The profile covers hundreds of thousands of distinct CDR3 sequences, with 45% appearing a single time and 7% to 7.5% taken by the ten largest. To note about this clonotype: One end of the junction fails to match germline, which may point to a read error.

The V gene's germline CDR1 is SGHRS and CDR2 YFSETQ. The CDR3 consists of 16 residues. The material sequenced was peripheral blood or thyroid tissue (not recorded which). The origin of this receptor is an adult man with Graves' disease, either hyperthyroidism or ophthalmopathy (not recorded which). This sequence joins TRBV5-1 and TRBJ1-3, with 7 bases that match TRBD1. The CDR3 coding sequence is TGTGCCAGCAGCTTGGGACAGTTATTCTCTGGAAACACCATATATTTT. Translated, it gives CASSLGQLFSGNTIYF.